Listed below are T cell receptor beta chains from one sample, sequenced in a study of T cells in Graves' hyperthyroidism and ophthalmopathy. TCRdb re-called the multiplex PCR reads with MiXCR, one entry per CDR3 protein. This sample has 250,000 to 300,000 distinct CDR3 sequences; approximately 14% occur once, and the top ten carry roughly 13%. Source material: blood. These receptors all stem from a woman in her thirties or forties with Graves' hyperthyroidism that later progressed to Graves' ophthalmopathy. Both conserved end residues are part of each CDR3. D genes are given only for firm matches. Size is omitted from some rows. Given values are once, few, many or a class for expanded clones.

CDR3 DNA	CDR3 protein	V gene	J gene	D gene	clone size
TGCGCCAGCAGCTTAGCCACGCCGGGCTCCTACAATGAGCAGTTCTTC	CASSLATPGSYNEQFF	TRBV5-1	TRBJ2-1	-	many
TGTGCCAGTACATACAGGGGAAATCAGCCCCAGCATTTT	CASTYRGNQPQHF	TRBV6-1	TRBJ1-5	TRBD1	many
TGCGCCAGCAGCTTGGTTAGCATGAACTATGGCTACACCTTC	CASSLVSMNYGYTF	TRBV5-1	TRBJ1-2	-	few
TGTGCCAGTAGTTCCCTAGGGGGCGAGCAGTACTTC	CASSSLGGEQYF	TRBV19	TRBJ2-7	-	few
TGTGCCAGCAGTTTGGGGTCAGTCCAAGAGACCCAGTACTTC	CASSLGSVQETQYF	TRBV12-3/TRBV12-4	TRBJ2-5	-	many
TGTGCCAGCAGCTCAAGGATCTACGAGCAGTACTTC	CASSSRIYEQYF	TRBV2	TRBJ2-7	-	many
TGTGCCAGCAGCTTTAGGGCGGAGTTCAACACCGGGGAGCTGTTTTTT	CASSFRAEFNTGELFF	TRBV7-6	TRBJ2-2	-	-
TGCGCCAGCAGTGAGTCACCGGAGATCGACAGCCCTAGGCAGTACTTC	CASSESPEIDSPRQYF	TRBV10-1	TRBJ2-7	-	-
TGTGCCTGGAGTGTATGGTGGCGGGGCACCCCGACTAACTATGGCTACACCTTC	CAWSVWWRGTPTNYGYTF	TRBV30	TRBJ1-2	-	many
TGTGCCATCAGTGACCCCATCGCCAAGGGACAAGCCGGAGTCCAAGAGACCCAGTACTTC	CAISDPIAKGQAGVQETQYF	TRBV10-3	TRBJ2-5	-	few
TGTGCCAGCAGTACCGGGACTAGCGGGTTGTCCTACAATGAGCAGTTCTTC	CASSTGTSGLSYNEQFF	TRBV27	TRBJ2-1	TRBD2	many
TGTGCCAGCAGCTTAGATCAGGGCAGGACCGGGGAGCTGTTTTTT	CASSLDQGRTGELFF	TRBV5-5	TRBJ2-2	-	few
TGTGCCAGCAGCGACGAGGACAAGGGCGTCTATAGCAATCAGCCCCAGCATTTT	CASSDEDKGVYSNQPQHF	TRBV2	TRBJ1-5	-	many
TGTGCCAGTAGCTCCCGCCCGGGAGACGAGCAGTACTTC	CASSSRPGDEQYF	TRBV19	TRBJ2-7	-	many